Sequencing of this TCR beta chain was carried out in a study of T cells expressing NK-cell markers (TCRdb year 2020). Turning to the overall study: TCR beta-chain repertoires were profiled in sorted CD3+CD56+NKG2C+, CD3+CD56+NKG2C- and CD3+CD56-NKG2C+ T-cell subsets from about 8 donors. Among the eight sequenced donors, seven were HCMV-seropositive and one was HCMV-seronegative. Sequencing of the libraries produced 2 x 150 bp reads on Illumina HiSeq 2000/2500, MiSeq or NextSeq. The study sequenced eight donors, all healthy volunteers chosen at random: three men and five women.

HCMV-specific IgG was detected in serum with a commercial ELISA kit to determine HCMV serostatus. Peripheral blood mononuclear cells were isolated from blood by Ficoll density gradient centrifugation. The sample was run on an Illumina HiSeq 2000. 5'RACE template switching, by which a universal primer site and unique molecular identifiers were added, was used to make TCR beta cDNA libraries. cDNA synthesis was primed from the TCR beta constant segment and was followed by two successive PCR amplification steps. In the source study's methods: Reads were demultiplexed and grouped by UMI with MIGEC, and clonotypes were assembled and quantified with MiTCR. Only TCR cDNA sequences supported by at least two reads were kept to exclude erroneous sequences. The tcR package was used for downstream repertoire analysis, and clonotypes were matched between fractions using CDR3 nucleotide sequence together with V segment. VDJmatch was used to annotate antigen specificity against VDJdb, with one amino acid substitution allowed in CDR3. TCRdb reprocessed the reads into one record per CDR3 protein sequence, lacking DNA. What appears here as the V and J calls and clone size reflects TCRdb's work, not the paper's. This sample's records show fewer than 300,000 distinct CDR3 sequences. Clones ranked in the top ten supply more than 3.5% of the sample.

Findings and caveats that apply to the study as a whole: It remained unclear whether the expanded NKG2C-expressing T cell clones were specific for HCMV antigens. In six donors, the dominant CD3+CD56+NKG2C+ clonotypes ranked among the top 10 CD8+ clonotypes, making up 1.0-7.0% of CD8+ T cells. Those dominant clonotypes were again the most abundant among CD3+CD56-NKG2C+ cells in several donors, at about 25-65%.

As to this clonotype: The antigen it recognizes is unknown.

From the germline V gene (reference sequence), CDR1 is LNHDA and CDR2 is SQIVND. The CDR3 has 14 amino acids, counting the end cysteine and phenylalanine. DNA was not recorded. The rearranged segments are TRBV19 and TRBJ2-1; TCRdb reports TRBD2, a call that lacks DNA to check it against. Material for sequencing was blood T cells: a sorted CD56 or NKG2C T cell subset, CD4+ or CD8+ T cells, or bulk PBMC T cells (not recorded which). The receptor was isolated from a woman aged 18 to 69 in good health. The CDR3 protein: CASRVGGNYNEQFF.